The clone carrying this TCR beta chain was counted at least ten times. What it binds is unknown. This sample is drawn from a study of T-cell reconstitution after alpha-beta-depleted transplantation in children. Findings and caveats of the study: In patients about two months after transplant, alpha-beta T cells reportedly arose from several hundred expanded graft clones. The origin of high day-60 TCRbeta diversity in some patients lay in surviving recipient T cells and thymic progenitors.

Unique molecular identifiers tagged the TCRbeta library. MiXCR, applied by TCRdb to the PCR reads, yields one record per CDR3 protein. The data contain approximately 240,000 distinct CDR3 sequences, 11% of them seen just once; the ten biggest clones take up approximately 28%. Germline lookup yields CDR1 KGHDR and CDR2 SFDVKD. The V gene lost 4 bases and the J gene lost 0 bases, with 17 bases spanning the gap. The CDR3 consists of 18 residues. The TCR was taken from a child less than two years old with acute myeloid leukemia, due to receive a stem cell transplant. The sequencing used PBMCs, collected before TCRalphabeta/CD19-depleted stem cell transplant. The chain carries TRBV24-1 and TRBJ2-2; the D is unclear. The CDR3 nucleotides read TGTGCCACCAGTGACCCCCCCGAGGCTATCGCGAACACCGGGGAGCTGTTTTTT. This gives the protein CATSDPPEAIANTGELFF.